This T cell receptor beta chain is from a study of CD8+CD57+ T cells in acquired aplastic anemia. The TCR beta profiling, which covered VDJ combination and CDR3 sequence, was carried out using genomic DNA as the template. TCRdb re-analysed the reads in MiXCR, keeping a single row per CDR3 protein. The repertoire consists of some 170,000 distinct CDR3 sequences, with about 64% occurring once and the leading ten covering 40% to 55%. Patients chosen for sequencing had CD8+CD57+ cells that had expanded, as shown by flow cytometry. What was sequenced was sorted CD4+, CD8+, or CD8+CD57+ T cells (not recorded which) from PBMCs. The TCR sequence derives from a human donor with aplastic anemia.

The CDR3 nucleotides read TGTGCCAGCAGCTTGGCCGGTAGAGGGGATCAGCCCCAGCATTTT. Encoded protein: CASSLAGRGDQPQHF. The chain recombines TRBV5-6 with TRBJ1-5; TRBD1 might be the D (5 bases). In germline, CDR1 is SGHDT, CDR2 YYEEEE. The CDR3 has 15 residues. V gave up 0 bases and J gave up 5 bases, with 12 bases separating them.